This T cell receptor beta chain was sequenced in a study of cytomegalovirus exposure and HLA in healthy donors. General study results and limits: The majority of TCR sequences were rare, yet some public TCRs appeared in many donors.

The PCR ran on 60 Vbeta and 13 Jbeta primers. Produced via immunoSEQ multiplex PCR; TCRdb's table is partial and in-frame only. This sample carries about 190,000 clones, roughly 81% of them seen once, and the ten largest clones take 2.5% to 4%. A remark on this clone: Its target is not known.

Looked up from germline, CDR1 is SGHRS and CDR2 is YFSETQ. The trim removed 4 bases at V and 0 bases at J, leaving 8 bases unmatched. The CDR3 spans 17 residues. Sample: PBMCs. J is TRBJ1-4 and V is TRBV5-1, with TRBD1 matching over 8 bases. This receptor was identified in a woman in her 30s in good health and CMV-seropositive. CDR3 sequence reads: CASSLGTGPATNEKLFF. The CDR3 DNA reads as TGCGCCAGCAGCCTCGGGACAGGACCTGCAACTAATGAAAAACTGTTTTTT.